The 5 T cell receptor beta chains below come from one sample, sequenced in a study of cytomegalovirus exposure and HLA in healthy donors. Primers: 60 Vbeta forward and 13 Jbeta reverse. Sequencing was performed with immunoSEQ multiplex PCR; in TCRdb, only in-frame clones are kept and a portion is missing. The table has about 150,000 clones, around 77% seen once. Source material: PBMCs. Every receptor here comes from a woman aged 45-60 years in good health and CMV-seropositive.

This clone was seen just once. V and J are TRBV6-1 and TRBJ1-3; D might be TRBD1 (6 bases). CDR1 is MNHNS, CDR2 SASEGT, per germline. The V end lost 4 bases, the J end lost 2 bases, and 6 bases lay between the germline ends. This CDR3 spans 13 amino acids. The CDR3 DNA reads as TGTGCCAGCAGTGCAGGGGCTGGAAACACCATATATTTT. It codes for CASSAGAGNTIYF.

The chain couples TRBV7-3 to TRBJ1-2, with D possibly TRBD1 on 5 matching bases. The CDR3 consists of 13 residues. Trimming removed 3 bases from V and 8 bases from J, with 13 bases in between. Germline V gene lookup returns CDR1 SGHTA and CDR2 FQGTGA. For the CDR3, the DNA is TGTGCCAGCAGCTTCCCAGGGAGGGGAGGCTACACCTTC. This gives the protein CASSFPGRGGYTF.

The rearrangement links TRBV28 to TRBJ1-1, with 8 bases lining up with TRBD1. Trimming cost V 6 bases and J 8 bases; bases outside gene matches: 11. This CDR3 contains 14 residues. Germline V CDR1 and CDR2: MDHEN, SYDVKM. CDR3 coding DNA: TGTGCCAGCAGGATTGGCCCAGGACAGGGCGAAGCTTTCTTT. As protein: CASRIGPGQGEAFF.

V is TRBV7-9 and J is TRBJ1-2; D is unclear. The CDR3 runs to 14 residues. The germline V gene has CDR1 SEHNR and CDR2 FQNEAQ (reference sequence). Trimming left V 5 bases short and J 0 bases short, with 10 bases between. CDR3 in amino acids: CASSPGEPNYGYTF. As DNA, the CDR3 is TGTGCCAGCAGCCCCGGGGAGCCTAACTATGGCTACACCTTC. Looking up the rest from reference TRBV7-9 and TRBJ1-2 gives the full variable domain: DTGVSQNPRHKITKRGQNVTFRCDPISEHNRLYWYRQTLGQGPEFLTYFQNEAQLEKSRLLSDRFSAERPKGSFSTLEIQRTEQGDSAMYLCASSPGEPNYGYTFGSGTRLTVV.

This chain links TRBV4-1 with TRBJ1-5, with a weak D call TRBD1 (5 bases). The CDR3 length is 16 residues. Germline V gene sequence: CDR1 MGHRA, CDR2 YSYEKL. Trimming took off 0 bases at V and 4 bases at J, with 13 bases between the two ends. CDR3 sequence: CASSQEVFGGNQPQHF. The CDR3 region has the DNA TGCGCCAGCAGCCAAGAAGTTTTCGGGGGGAATCAGCCCCAGCATTTT.